This T cell receptor (beta chain) stems from a study of blood T cell repertoires in COVID-19 (dated by TCRdb to 2019 to 2021). Background on the whole study: Collaborator samples came from the United States, Italy and Spain and covered acute and convalescent phases of COVID-19. The samples were drawn from two sources: the first 160 participants of the ongoing ImmuneRACE study, and 1,200 or so subjects contributed by 6 global collaborators. HLA class I and class II types, where available, came from metadata supplied by the sample provider rather than from assay-based typing. A freely available public database, intended as a resource for researchers studying the immune response to SARS-CoV-2, is where the repertoires were released. Subjects who had been exposed to COVID-19, were actively infected with it, or had recovered from it provided the deeply sampled blood TCRbeta repertoires that made up the dataset. The prospective study material was composed of cDNA or gDNA derived from T cells, B-cell-depleted T cells, or PBMCs. Nearly every sample came with metadata listing a de-identified subject ID, COVID-19 status, age in years and sex.

Broad study findings and their caveats: The amount of clinical and demographic metadata varied by source and participant and was provided uncurated.

TCRbeta CDR3 regions were amplified from genomic DNA by means of the immunoSEQ Assay, a bias-controlled multiplex PCR. In the source study's methods: Nucleated cell counts per sample were estimated from amplification of reference gene primers within the assay. To quantify the absolute abundance of each unique TCRbeta CDR3 rearrangement, sequence reads were collapsed and filtered. Productive Simpson clonality was computed per sample as the square root of Simpson's diversity index over productive rearrangements. Sourced from immuneACCESS, this table was stored by TCRdb with only in-frame sequences that have V and J called. A share of the clones is absent; for the studies checked, an unresolved V gene accounts for under half, and the remainder has no known explanation. That table is the source of V, J and clone size, and D and trimming were worked out from the DNA. This sample lists some 450,000 clones; approximately 89% were detected once. Of the sample, roughly an eighth falls within the top ten clones.

A word on this clone: Its target antigen remains unknown. No base quality values were provided; no much bigger clone lies one nucleotide off.

In Seattle, one collaborating source enrolled patients while the infection was active and tracked those patients longitudinally over the course of disease. Each collaborating institution followed its own protocols to collect whole blood in K2EDTA tubes. Collaborator samples were shipped for TCRbeta analysis as frozen whole blood, isolated PBMCs, or DNA extracted from either sample type. CDR1 and CDR2, looked up from the germline V gene, are SGHRS and YFSETQ. V is pared back by 9 bases and J by 0 bases, with 13 bases lying between the germline termini. The CDR3 has 15 amino acids, counting the end cysteine and phenylalanine. Only the CDR3 region is kept as DNA, spanning 45 bases read in frame from base 1.

Sequencing was done on a sample of peripheral blood. The rearranged segments are TRBV5-1 and TRBJ2-6; TRBD1 is a possible D gene, resting on 6 matching bases. This sequence was found in a woman in her 50s with COVID-19, enrolled during active disease. Here is the DNA: TGCGCCACCAAAAGGGGGACCTCTGGGGCCAACGTCCTGACTTTC. The translation is CATKRGTSGANVLTF. Outside the CDR3, residues come from the reference TRBV5-1 and TRBJ2-6 proteins, so the full variable domain is: KAGVTQTPRYLIKTRGQQVTLSCSPISGHRSVSWYQQTPGQGLQFLFEYFSETQRNKGNFPGRFSGRQFSNSRSEMNVSTLELGDSALYLCATKRGTSGANVLTFGAGSRLTVL.